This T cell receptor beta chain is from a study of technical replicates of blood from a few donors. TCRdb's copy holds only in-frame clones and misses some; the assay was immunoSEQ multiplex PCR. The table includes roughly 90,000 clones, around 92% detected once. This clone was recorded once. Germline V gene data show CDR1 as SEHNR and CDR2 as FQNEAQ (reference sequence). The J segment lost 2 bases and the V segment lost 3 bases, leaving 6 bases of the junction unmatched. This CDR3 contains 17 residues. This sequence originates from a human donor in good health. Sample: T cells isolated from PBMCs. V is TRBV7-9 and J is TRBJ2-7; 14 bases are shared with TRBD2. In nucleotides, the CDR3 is TGTGCCAGCAGCTTGAAGGGGACTAGCGGGGGAGCCTACGAGCAGTACTTC. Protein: CASSLKGTSGGAYEQYF.